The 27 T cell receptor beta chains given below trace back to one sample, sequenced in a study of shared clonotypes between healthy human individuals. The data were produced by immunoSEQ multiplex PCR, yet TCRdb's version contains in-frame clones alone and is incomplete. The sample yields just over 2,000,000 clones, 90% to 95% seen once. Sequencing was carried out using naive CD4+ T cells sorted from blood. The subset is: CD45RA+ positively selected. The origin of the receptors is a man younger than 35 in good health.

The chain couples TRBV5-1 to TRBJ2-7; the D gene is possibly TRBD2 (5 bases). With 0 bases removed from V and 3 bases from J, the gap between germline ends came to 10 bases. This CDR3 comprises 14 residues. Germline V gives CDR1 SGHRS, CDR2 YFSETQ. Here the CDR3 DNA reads TGCGCCAGCAGCTTGGGGAGCGGTTTCTACGAGCAGTACTTC. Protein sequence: CASSLGSGFYEQYF.

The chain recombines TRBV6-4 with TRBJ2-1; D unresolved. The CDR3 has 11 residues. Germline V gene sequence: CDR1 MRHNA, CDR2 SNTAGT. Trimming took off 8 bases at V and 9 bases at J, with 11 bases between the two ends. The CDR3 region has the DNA TGTGCCAGCGGTCACGGTACTGAGCAGTTCTTC. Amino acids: CASGHGTEQFF.

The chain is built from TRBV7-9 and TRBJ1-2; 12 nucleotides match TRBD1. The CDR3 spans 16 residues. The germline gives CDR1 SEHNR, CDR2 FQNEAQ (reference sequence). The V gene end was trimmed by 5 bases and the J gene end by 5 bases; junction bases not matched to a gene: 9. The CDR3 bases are TGTGCCAGCAGCCAGGGACAGGGGGCGTCTAGGTATGGCTACACCTTC. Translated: CASSQGQGASRYGYTF.

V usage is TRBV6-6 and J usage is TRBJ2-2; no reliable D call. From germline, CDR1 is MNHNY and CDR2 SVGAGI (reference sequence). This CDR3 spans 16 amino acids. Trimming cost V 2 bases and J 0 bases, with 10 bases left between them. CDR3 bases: TGTGCCAGCAGTTACGTTGGACGGTCGAACACCGGGGAGCTGTTTTTT. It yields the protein CASSYVGRSNTGELFF.

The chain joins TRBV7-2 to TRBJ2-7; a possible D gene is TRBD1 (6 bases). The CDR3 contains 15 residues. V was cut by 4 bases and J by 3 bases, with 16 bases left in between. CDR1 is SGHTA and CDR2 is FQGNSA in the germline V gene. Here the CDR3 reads CASSSDLQGFYEQYF. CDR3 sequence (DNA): TGTGCCAGCAGCTCTGACCTACAGGGTTTCTACGAGCAGTACTTC.

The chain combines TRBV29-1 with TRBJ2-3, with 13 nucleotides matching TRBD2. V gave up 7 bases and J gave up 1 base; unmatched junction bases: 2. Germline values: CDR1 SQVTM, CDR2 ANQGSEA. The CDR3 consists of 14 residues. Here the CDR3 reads CSAGTSGGTDTQYF. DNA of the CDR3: TGCAGCGCCGGGACTAGCGGGGGCACAGATACGCAGTATTTT.

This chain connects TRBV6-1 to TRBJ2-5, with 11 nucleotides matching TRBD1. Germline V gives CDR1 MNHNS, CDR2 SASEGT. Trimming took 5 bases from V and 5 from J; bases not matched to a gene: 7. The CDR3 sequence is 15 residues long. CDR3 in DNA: TGTGCCAGCAGTAAGGGACAGGGGGTTATGGAGACCCAGTACTTC. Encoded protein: CASSKGQGVMETQYF.

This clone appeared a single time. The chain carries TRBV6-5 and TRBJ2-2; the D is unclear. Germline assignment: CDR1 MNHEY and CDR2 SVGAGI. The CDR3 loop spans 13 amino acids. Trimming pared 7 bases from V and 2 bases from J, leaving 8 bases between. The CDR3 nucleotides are TGTGCCAGCATGGGTTACAACACCGGGGAGCTGTTTTTT. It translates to CASMGYNTGELFF.

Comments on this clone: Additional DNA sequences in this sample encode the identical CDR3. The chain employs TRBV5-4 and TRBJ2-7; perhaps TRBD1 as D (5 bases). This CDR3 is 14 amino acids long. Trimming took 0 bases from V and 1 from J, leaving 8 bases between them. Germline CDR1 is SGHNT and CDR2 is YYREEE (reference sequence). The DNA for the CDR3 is TGTGCCAGCAGCTTGGAGGGGTTGTCCTACGAGCAGTACTTC. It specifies CASSLEGLSYEQYF.

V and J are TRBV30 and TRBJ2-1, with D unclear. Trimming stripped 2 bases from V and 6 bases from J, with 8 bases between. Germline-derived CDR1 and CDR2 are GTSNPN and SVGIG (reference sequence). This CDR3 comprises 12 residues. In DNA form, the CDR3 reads TGTGCCTGGAGTACTATCGCCAATGAGCAGTTCTTC. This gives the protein CAWSTIANEQFF.

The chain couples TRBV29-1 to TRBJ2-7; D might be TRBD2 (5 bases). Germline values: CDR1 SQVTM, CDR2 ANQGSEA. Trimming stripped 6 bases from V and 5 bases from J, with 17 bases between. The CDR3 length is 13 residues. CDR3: CSVAGRLADEQYF. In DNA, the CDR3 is TGCAGCGTCGCGGGTCGACTGGCCGACGAGCAGTACTTC.

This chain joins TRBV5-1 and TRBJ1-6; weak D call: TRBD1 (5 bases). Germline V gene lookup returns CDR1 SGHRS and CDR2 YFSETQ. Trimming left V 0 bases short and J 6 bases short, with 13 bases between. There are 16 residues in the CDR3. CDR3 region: CASSLGHRGPNSPLHF. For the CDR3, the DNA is TGCGCCAGCAGCTTGGGCCATAGGGGCCCTAATTCACCCCTCCACTTT.

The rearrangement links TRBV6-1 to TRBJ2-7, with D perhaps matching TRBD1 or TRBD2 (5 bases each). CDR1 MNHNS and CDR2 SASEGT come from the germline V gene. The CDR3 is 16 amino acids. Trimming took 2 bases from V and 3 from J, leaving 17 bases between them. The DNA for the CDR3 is TGTGCCAGCAGTGAATGGGGGAAGGGGTTGCTCTACGAGCAGTACTTC. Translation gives CASSEWGKGLLYEQYF.

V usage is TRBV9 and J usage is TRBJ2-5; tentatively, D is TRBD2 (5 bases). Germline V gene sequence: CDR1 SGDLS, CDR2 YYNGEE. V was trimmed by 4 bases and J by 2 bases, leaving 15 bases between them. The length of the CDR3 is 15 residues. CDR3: CASSPHRDAQETQYF. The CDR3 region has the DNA TGTGCCAGCAGCCCACACCGGGATGCACAAGAGACCCAGTACTTC.

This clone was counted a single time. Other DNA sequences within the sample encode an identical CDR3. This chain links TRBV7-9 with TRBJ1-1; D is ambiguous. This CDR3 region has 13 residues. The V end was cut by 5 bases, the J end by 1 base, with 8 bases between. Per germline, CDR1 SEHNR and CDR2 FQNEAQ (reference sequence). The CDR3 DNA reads TGTGCCAGCAGCCTCCGCCAGAACACTGAAGCTTTCTTT. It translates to CASSLRQNTEAFF.

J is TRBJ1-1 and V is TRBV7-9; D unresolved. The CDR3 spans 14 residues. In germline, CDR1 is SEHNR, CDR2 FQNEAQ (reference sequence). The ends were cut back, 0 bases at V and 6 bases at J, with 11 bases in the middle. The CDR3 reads CASSLALTLAEAFF. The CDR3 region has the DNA TGTGCCAGCAGCTTAGCGCTGACACTTGCTGAAGCTTTCTTT.

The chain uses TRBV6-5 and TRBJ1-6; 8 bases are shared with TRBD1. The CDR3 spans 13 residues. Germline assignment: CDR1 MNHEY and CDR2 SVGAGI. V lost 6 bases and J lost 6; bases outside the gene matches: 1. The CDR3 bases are TGTGCCAGCAGCGACAGGGGTAATTCACCCCTCCACTTT. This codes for CASSDRGNSPLHF.

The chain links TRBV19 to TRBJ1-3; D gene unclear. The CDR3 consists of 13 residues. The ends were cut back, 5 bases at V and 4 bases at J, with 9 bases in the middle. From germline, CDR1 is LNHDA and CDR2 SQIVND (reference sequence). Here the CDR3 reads CASSPDRGNTIYF. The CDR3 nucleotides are TGTGCCAGTAGTCCAGACCGGGGAAACACCATATATTTT. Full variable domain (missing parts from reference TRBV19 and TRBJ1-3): DGGITQSPKYLFRKEGQNVTLSCEQNLNHDAMYWYRQDPGQGLRLIYYSQIVNDFQKGDIAEGYSVSREKKESFPLTVTSAQKNPTAFYLCASSPDRGNTIYFGEGSWLTVV.

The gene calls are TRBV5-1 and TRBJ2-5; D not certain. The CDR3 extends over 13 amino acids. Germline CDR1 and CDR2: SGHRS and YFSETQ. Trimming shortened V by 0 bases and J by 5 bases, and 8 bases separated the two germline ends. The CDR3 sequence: CASSLDSSETQYF. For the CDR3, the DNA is TGCGCCAGCAGCTTGGATAGCTCCGAGACCCAGTACTTC.

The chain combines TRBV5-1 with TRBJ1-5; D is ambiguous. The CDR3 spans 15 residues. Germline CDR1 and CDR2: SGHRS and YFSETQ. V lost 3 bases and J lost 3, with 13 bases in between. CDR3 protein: CASSSGSSDNQPQHF. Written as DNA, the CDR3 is TGCGCCAGCAGCTCGGGGAGCTCGGACAATCAGCCCCAGCATTTT.

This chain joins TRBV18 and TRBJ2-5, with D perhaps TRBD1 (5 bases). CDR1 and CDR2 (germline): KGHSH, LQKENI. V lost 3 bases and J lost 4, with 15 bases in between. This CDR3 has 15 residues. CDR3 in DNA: TGTGCCAGCTCACCGGATCAGGGTAGGGGAGAGACCCAGTACTTC. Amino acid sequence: CASSPDQGRGETQYF. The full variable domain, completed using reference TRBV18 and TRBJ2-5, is NAGVMQNPRHLVRRRGQEARLRCSPMKGHSHVYWYRQLPEEGLKFMVYLQKENIIDESGMPKERFSAEFPKEGPSILRIQQVVRGDSAAYFCASSPDQGRGETQYFGPGTRLLVL.

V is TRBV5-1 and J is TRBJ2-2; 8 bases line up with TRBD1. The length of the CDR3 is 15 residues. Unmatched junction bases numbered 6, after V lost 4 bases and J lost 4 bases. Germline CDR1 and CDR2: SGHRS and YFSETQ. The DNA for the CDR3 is TGCGCCAGCAGCCCGGGACAGGAGATCACCGGGGAGCTGTTTTTT. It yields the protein CASSPGQEITGELFF. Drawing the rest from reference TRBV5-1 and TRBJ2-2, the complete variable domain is KAGVTQTPRYLIKTRGQQVTLSCSPISGHRSVSWYQQTPGQGLQFLFEYFSETQRNKGNFPGRFSGRQFSNSRSEMNVSTLELGDSALYLCASSPGQEITGELFFGEGSRLTVL.

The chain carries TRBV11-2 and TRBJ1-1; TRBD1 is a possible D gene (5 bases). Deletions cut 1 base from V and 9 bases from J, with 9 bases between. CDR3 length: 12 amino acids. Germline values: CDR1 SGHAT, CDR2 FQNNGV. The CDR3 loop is CASSLGQGKAFF. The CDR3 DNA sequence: TGTGCCAGCAGCTTAGGGCAGGGAAAAGCTTTCTTT.

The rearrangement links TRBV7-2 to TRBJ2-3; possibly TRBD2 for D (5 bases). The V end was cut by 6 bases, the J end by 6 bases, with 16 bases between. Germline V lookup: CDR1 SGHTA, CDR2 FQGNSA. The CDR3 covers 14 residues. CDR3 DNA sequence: TGTGCCAGCAGACTAGGCCCTTATGGGGATACGCAGTATTTT. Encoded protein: CASRLGPYGDTQYF.

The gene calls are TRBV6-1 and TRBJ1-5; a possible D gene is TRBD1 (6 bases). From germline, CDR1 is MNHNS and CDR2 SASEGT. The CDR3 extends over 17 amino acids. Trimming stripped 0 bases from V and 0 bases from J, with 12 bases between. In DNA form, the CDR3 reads TGTGCCAGCAGTGAAGCATCGACAGGCTATAGCAATCAGCCCCAGCATTTT. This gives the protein CASSEASTGYSNQPQHF.

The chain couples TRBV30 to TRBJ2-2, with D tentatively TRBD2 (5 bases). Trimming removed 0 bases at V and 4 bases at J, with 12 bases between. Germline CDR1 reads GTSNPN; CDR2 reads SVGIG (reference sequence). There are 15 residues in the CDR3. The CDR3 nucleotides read TGTGCCTGGAGTGTAAAGAGAGGGTTCACCGGGGAGCTGTTTTTT. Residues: CAWSVKRGFTGELFF.

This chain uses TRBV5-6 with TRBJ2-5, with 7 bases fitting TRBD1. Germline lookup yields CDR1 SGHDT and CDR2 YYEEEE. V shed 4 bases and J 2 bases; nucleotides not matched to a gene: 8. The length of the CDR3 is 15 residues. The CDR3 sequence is CASSAAGTAQETQYF. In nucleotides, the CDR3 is TGTGCCAGCAGCGCCGCCGGGACAGCTCAAGAGACCCAGTACTTC.